This T cell receptor beta chain was captured in a study of T-cell reconstitution after alpha-beta-depleted transplantation in children. V lost 8 bases and J 5 bases, leaving 10 bases between the germline ends. Germline-derived CDR1 and CDR2 are MNHEY and SMNVEV (reference sequence). This CDR3 is 13 amino acids long. TCRbeta library preparation incorporated unique molecular identifiers. TCRdb used MiXCR to reprocess the PCR reads, holding one entry per CDR3 protein. This table has roughly 500,000 distinct CDR3 sequences, under 15% appearing once. This sequence originates from a human donor who donated a stem cell graft to a child with combined immunodeficiency. The sequencing here drew on PBMCs from the stem cell graft donor, taken from the stem cell graft. The J gene is TRBJ1-6, the V gene TRBV27; D is undetermined. The CDR3 nucleotides are TGTGCCAGCGGGTTTGGGAATAATTCACCCCTCCACTTT. It codes for CASGFGNNSPLHF.